This TCR beta chain stems from a study of T cell responses to AZD1222 COVID-19 vaccine. Overall study results and limits: At baseline, seropositivity was found in only a handful of AZD1222 recipients. Mapped onto spike, vaccine-associated CD4 TCRs spanned it and were dominant at 160-218 and 743-854.

Sequenced by immunoSEQ multiplex PCR; TCRdb stores in-frame clones only, minus some. The table records roughly 36,000 clones, 85% to 90% of them present only once. From germline, CDR1 is MGHRA and CDR2 YSYEKL. CDR3 length: 16 residues. V lost 4 bases and J lost 8, with 21 bases in between. With respect to this clone: Its target is not known.

The input for sequencing was peripheral blood, taken on day 0 of AZD1222 vaccination. The clonotype originates from an adult in good health. The chain couples TRBV4-1 to TRBJ1-3; the D gene is possibly TRBD1 (5 bases). The CDR3 region has the DNA TGCGCCAGCAGCCCAATAGGCAGGGATCGGGCGTACACCATATATTTT. This translates into CASSPIGRDRAYTIYF.